These 22 T cell receptor beta chains share one sample of origin, sequenced in a study of cytomegalovirus exposure and HLA in healthy donors. With 60 Vbeta and 13 Jbeta primers, the PCR was carried out. Profiled with immunoSEQ multiplex PCR; TCRdb holds only in-frame clones, not every one. The sample includes 100,000 to 150,000 clones, around 80% of them seen just once. Sequenced material: PBMCs. The origin of the receptors is a woman aged 25 to 39 in good health and CMV-seronegative.

This clone came up a few times. V usage is TRBV11-3 and J usage is TRBJ1-1; tentative D call: TRBD1 (5 bases). The CDR3 runs 16 residues. Germline CDR1 SGHNT, CDR2 YENEEA. V was pared by 5 bases and J by 5 bases, with 21 bases between. The CDR3 DNA follows: TGTGCCAGCAGCCCGGGGGGTCCGGGGAAAGGGACTGAAGCTTTCTTT. The encoded protein is CASSPGGPGKGTEAFF.

The rearrangement uses TRBV18 and TRBJ2-5; 11 nucleotides align to TRBD1. Losses at the gene ends were 4 bases for V and 7 bases for J; bases not matched to a gene: 8. Germline V gene lookup returns CDR1 KGHSH and CDR2 LQKENI. The length of the CDR3 is 15 residues. The CDR3 protein is CASSLPGQGDVTQYF. The DNA of the CDR3 is TGTGCCAGCTCACTCCCGGGACAGGGGGATGTGACCCAGTACTTC.

J is TRBJ1-6 and V is TRBV28; D is undetermined. Germline CDR1 MDHEN, CDR2 SYDVKM. CDR3 length: 15 amino acids. Between the trimmed V and J ends, which lost 10 bases and 7 bases, there was a span of 20 bases. The CDR3 protein is CATNRRLFGNSPLHF. Written as DNA, the CDR3 is TGTGCCACCAATCGGAGGTTATTCGGGAATTCACCCCTCCACTTT. The complete variable domain, with remaining parts taken from reference TRBV28 and TRBJ1-6, reads DVKVTQSSRYLVKRTGEKVFLECVQDMDHENMFWYRQDPGLGLRLIYFSYDVKMKEKGDIPEGYSVSREKKERFSLILESASTNQTSMYLCATNRRLFGNSPLHFGNGTRLTVT.

The V and J genes are TRBV6-5 and TRBJ1-2; 10 bases fit TRBD1. The trim removed 8 bases at V and 8 bases at J, leaving 5 bases unmatched. Looked up from germline, CDR1 is MNHEY and CDR2 is SVGAGI. The CDR3 runs 12 residues. In nucleotides, the CDR3 is TGTGCCAGCGGGTTGGGACAGGGGGGCTACACCTTC. Protein sequence: CASGLGQGGYTF.

The chain carries TRBV29-1 and TRBJ2-1; a weak D match, TRBD1 (5 bases). Trimming took off 6 bases at V and 12 bases at J, with 12 bases between the two ends. CDR1 is SQVTM, CDR2 ANQGSEA, per germline. The CDR3 loop spans 10 amino acids. This CDR3 is CSVAGSGQFF. The CDR3 bases are TGCAGCGTAGCAGGGTCGGGGCAGTTCTTC.

This chain links TRBV10-2 with TRBJ2-1; D is possibly TRBD1 (6 bases). Deletions cut 9 bases from V and 3 bases from J, with 12 bases between. The length of the CDR3 is 13 residues. Germline-derived CDR1 and CDR2 are WSHSY and SAAADI. CDR3: CASKAGVYNEQFF. In nucleotides, the CDR3 is TGCGCCAGTAAAGCAGGGGTCTACAATGAGCAGTTCTTC.

The chain couples TRBV28 to TRBJ1-3; D is unclear. Germline CDR1 and CDR2: MDHEN and SYDVKM. V lost 3 bases and J lost 0, with 6 bases in between. The CDR3 sequence is 14 residues long. The CDR3 DNA sequence: TGTGCCAGCAGTTTTGAAGCCTCTGGAAACACCATATATTTT. This gives the protein CASSFEASGNTIYF.

This chain links TRBV7-9 with TRBJ1-4; 7 nucleotides line up with TRBD1. Germline CDR1 reads SEHNR; CDR2 reads FQNEAQ (reference sequence). There are 15 residues in the CDR3. After removal of 5 bases from V and 8 bases from J, the junction contained 11 bases not matched to a gene. The CDR3, as DNA: TGTGCCAGCAGCCCCCTCGGAGGGGGCGTAGAAAAACTGTTTTTT. Amino acids: CASSPLGGGVEKLFF. Together with reference TRBV7-9 and TRBJ1-4, the CDR3 gives the full variable domain: DTGVSQNPRHKITKRGQNVTFRCDPISEHNRLYWYRQTLGQGPEFLTYFQNEAQLEKSRLLSDRFSAERPKGSFSTLEIQRTEQGDSAMYLCASSPLGGGVEKLFFGSGTQLSVL.

V gene TRBV6-5 combines with J gene TRBJ1-3; the D gene is possibly TRBD1 (6 bases). From germline, CDR1 is MNHEY and CDR2 SVGAGI. With 2 bases removed from V and 2 bases from J, the gap between germline ends came to 10 bases. The CDR3 contains 15 residues. In DNA form, the CDR3 reads TGTGCCAGCAGTTACCGCAGGGGCACTGGAAACACCATATATTTT. Translated: CASSYRRGTGNTIYF.

This chain uses TRBV6-5 with TRBJ2-5, with D possibly matching TRBD1 (6 bases). The CDR3 has 12 amino acids. The ends were cut back, 6 bases at V and 5 bases at J, with 10 bases in the middle. Germline loops: CDR1 MNHEY, CDR2 SVGAGI. CDR3 in amino acids: CASRGTWETQYF. The CDR3 coding sequence is TGTGCCAGCAGAGGGACATGGGAGACCCAGTACTTC.

The chain employs TRBV11-3 and TRBJ1-2; 9 bases match TRBD1. Per germline, CDR1 SGHNT and CDR2 YENEEA. Trimming cost V 5 bases and J 6 bases; bases outside gene matches: 4. The CDR3 spans 13 residues. The CDR3 loop is CASSTGTGNGYTF. CDR3 sequence (DNA): TGTGCCAGCAGCACTGGGACAGGGAATGGCTACACCTTC.

This clone was picked up a small number of times. This chain links TRBV6-1 with TRBJ1-2; 11 positions agree with TRBD1. CDR1 MNHNS and CDR2 SASEGT come from the germline V gene. V gave up 2 bases and J gave up 5 bases; unmatched junction bases: 7. The CDR3 sequence is 16 residues long. The CDR3 loop reads CASSESGTGGLYGYTF. CDR3 in DNA: TGTGCCAGCAGTGAAAGCGGGACAGGGGGTCTGTATGGCTACACCTTC.

V and J are TRBV11-2 and TRBJ2-6, with 10 nucleotides matching TRBD2. Germline V gives CDR1 SGHAT, CDR2 FQNNGV. The CDR3 contains 18 residues. V was clipped by 4 bases and J by 0 bases; unmatched bases: 6. The chain's CDR3 is CASSSPGTSDSGANVLTF. The CDR3 DNA is TGTGCCAGCAGCTCACCCGGGACTAGCGACTCTGGGGCCAACGTCCTGACTTTC.

V is TRBV7-8 and J is TRBJ1-1, with no clear D. Germline assignment: CDR1 SGHVS and CDR2 FQNEAQ. The CDR3 length is 14 residues. V lost 1 base and J lost 6, with 12 bases in between. CDR3 bases: TGTGCCAGCAGCTTAGGAGTTACTAGCGCTGAAGCTTTCTTT. Translated: CASSLGVTSAEAFF.

V usage is TRBV5-1 and J usage is TRBJ1-5; TRBD1 matches at 8 bases. The CDR3 is made up of 14 amino acids. Germline CDR1 SGHRS, CDR2 YFSETQ. With V trimmed by 5 bases and J by 7 bases, 8 bases remained unmatched. CDR3 residues: CASSSGQGGQPQHF. In nucleotides, the CDR3 is TGCGCCAGCAGTTCCGGACAGGGCGGGCAGCCCCAGCATTTT.

This clone has just one count. The chain has TRBV30 and TRBJ1-4; 7 bases are a match to TRBD1. Germline V gene data show CDR1 as GTSNPN and CDR2 as SVGIG (reference sequence). V lost 3 bases, J lost 9 bases, and 13 bases stayed unmatched. The CDR3 totals 15 residues. The CDR3 bases are TGTGCCTGGAGCCGAGGAAAAGGGGGCGGGCAAAAACTGTTTTTT. It translates to CAWSRGKGGGQKLFF. The full variable domain, with the rest looked up from reference TRBV30 and TRBJ1-4, is SQTIHQWPATLVQPVGSPLSLECTVEGTSNPNLYWYRQAAGRGLQLLFYSVGIGQISSEVPQNLSASRPQDRQFILSSKKLLLSDSGFYLCAWSRGKGGGQKLFFGSGTQLSVL.

This chain links TRBV11-3 with TRBJ2-7; 8 nucleotides line up with TRBD2. The junction had 9 bases not matched to a gene; V was cut back by 4 bases and J by 1 base. This CDR3 has 16 amino acids. Germline CDR1 SGHNT, CDR2 YENEEA. The CDR3 bases are TGTGCCAGCAGCTCAATCCGGGAGGGCGGGTCCTACGAGCAGTACTTC. Its protein product is CASSSIREGGSYEQYF.

CDR3 loop: CAISETWASGNTIYF. Here the CDR3 DNA reads TGTGCCATCAGTGAGACCTGGGCCTCTGGAAACACCATATATTTT. V is TRBV10-3 and J is TRBJ1-3; D unresolved. V lost 2 bases and J lost 0, with 8 bases in between. Germline CDR1 is ENHRY and CDR2 is SYGVKD. The CDR3 has 15 residues.

The CDR3 DNA follows: TGTGCCAGCAGCTCGAATGGACAGGGTGGCGGAAACACCATATATTTT. Its protein product is CASSSNGQGGGNTIYF. This chain connects TRBV11-3 to TRBJ1-3; 8 bases agree with TRBD1. V was clipped by 4 bases and J by 4 bases; unmatched bases: 9. This CDR3 has 16 amino acids. Germline V gene lookup returns CDR1 SGHNT and CDR2 YENEEA.

The rearrangement uses TRBV10-2 and TRBJ2-3; 8 bases are a match to TRBD2. V shed 6 bases and J 3 bases; nucleotides not matched to a gene: 5. The germline V gene encodes CDR1 WSHSY and CDR2 SAAADI. The CDR3 loop spans 14 amino acids. The CDR3: CASSSGTRTDTQYF. For the CDR3, the DNA is TGCGCCAGCAGCAGCGGGACTAGGACAGATACGCAGTATTTT.

The chain couples TRBV5-6 to TRBJ2-7; TRBD1 agrees at 7 bases. This CDR3 comprises 15 residues. Germline CDR1 reads SGHDT; CDR2 reads YYEEEE. Germline trimming cut 4 bases from V and 5 bases from J; bases unmatched to any gene: 12. The CDR3 nucleotides read TGTGCCAGCAGCGCCCCTCGAGGGGGCGCTCACGAGCAGTACTTC. Its protein product is CASSAPRGGAHEQYF.

The chain recombines TRBV10-2 with TRBJ2-5; 8 bases map to TRBD1. V was pared by 6 bases and J by 5 bases, with 11 bases of the junction left unmatched. Germline CDR1 reads WSHSY; CDR2 reads SAAADI. This CDR3 is 15 amino acids long. CDR3 loop: CASRPGQGLGETQYF. In DNA form, the CDR3 reads TGCGCCAGCAGACCCGGACAGGGCCTCGGGGAGACCCAGTACTTC.